Sequencing of this TCR beta chain was carried out in a study of PD-L1 blockade in urothelial cancer. Study overall: Patients' histories included 0 to 3 prior chemotherapy regimens.

CDR1 is SGHVS and CDR2 is FQNEAQ in the germline V gene. V was cut by 5 bases and J by 5 bases, with 6 bases left in between. The CDR3 runs to 12 residues. This clone appeared a few times. Documented time point: pretreatment peripheral blood. Per patient, between 1 and 8 samples were collected at pretreatment and on-treatment time points. Each PCR contained spiked-in synthetic TCR analog templates. The protocol was immunoSEQ multiplex PCR, while the TCRdb copy is restricted to in-frame clones and leaves out a portion. There are over 75,000 clones in the sample; about 90% occur only once, and roughly 0.97% lies in the top ten.

The chain recombines TRBV7-8 with TRBJ2-2; no definite D call. Sequencing was performed on PBMCs, taken around atezolizumab (anti-PD-L1) treatment. The TCR sequence derives from an elderly woman with urothelial cancer. Here the CDR3 DNA reads TGTGCCAGCAGCATAGTAACCGGGGAGCTGTTTTTT. This codes for CASSIVTGELFF.